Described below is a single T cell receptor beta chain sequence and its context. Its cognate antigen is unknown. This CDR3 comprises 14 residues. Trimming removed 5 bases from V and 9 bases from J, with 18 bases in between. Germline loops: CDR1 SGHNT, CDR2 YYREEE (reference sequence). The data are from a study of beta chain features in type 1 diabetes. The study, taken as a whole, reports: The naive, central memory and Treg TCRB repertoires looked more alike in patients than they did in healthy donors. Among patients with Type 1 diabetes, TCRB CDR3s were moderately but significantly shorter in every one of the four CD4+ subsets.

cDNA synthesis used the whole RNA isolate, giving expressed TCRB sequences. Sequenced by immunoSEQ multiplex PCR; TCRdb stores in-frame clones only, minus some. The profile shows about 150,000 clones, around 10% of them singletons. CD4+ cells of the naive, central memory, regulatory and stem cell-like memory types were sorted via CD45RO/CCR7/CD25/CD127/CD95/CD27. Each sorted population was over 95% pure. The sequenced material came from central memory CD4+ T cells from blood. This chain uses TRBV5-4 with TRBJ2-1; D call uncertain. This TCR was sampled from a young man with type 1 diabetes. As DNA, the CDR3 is TGTGCCAGCAGTCCTCTCGGAGTGAGGAGTGAGCAGTTCTTC. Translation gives CASSPLGVRSEQFF.